These 12 T cell receptor beta chains were all obtained from the same sample, sequenced in a study of monozygotic twins with inflammatory bowel disease. After re-calling the 5' RACE reads, TCRdb lists one entry per CDR3 protein, DNA absent. The sample has 350,000 to 500,000 distinct CDR3 sequences; the top ten hold 2.4%. Sequenced sample: blood. The receptors were gathered from a human donor with ulcerative colitis or Crohn's disease, or a healthy co-twin of an affected twin (not recorded which).

The V call is TRBV21-1, the J call TRBJ2-3; TCRdb's D gene call, TRBD1, goes unchecked for lack of DNA. TRBV21-1 is given as a pseudogene. The CDR3 runs 16 residues. The CDR3 sequence: CASSNDWARGTDTQYF.

The chain couples TRBV30 to TRBJ1-1. This CDR3 region has 13 residues. Germline V CDR1 and CDR2: GTSNPN, SVGIG (reference sequence). The CDR3 loop is CAWDLGGGTEAFF. The complete variable domain, with remaining parts taken from reference TRBV30 and TRBJ1-1, reads SQTIHQWPATLVQPVGSPLSLECTVEGTSNPNLYWYRQAAGRGLQLLFYSVGIGQISSEVPQNLSASRPQDRQFILSSKKLLLSDSGFYLCAWDLGGGTEAFFGQGTRLTVV.

The chain joins TRBV12-3 or TRBV12-4 to TRBJ1-2. The CDR3 is made up of 13 amino acids. The CDR3 region is CASSLLGNWGYTF.

The V and J genes are TRBV29-1 and TRBJ2-1; as DNA is missing, the TRBD1 call by TCRdb cannot be tested. This CDR3 has 13 amino acids. CDR1 and CDR2 (germline): SQVTM, ANQGSEA. The CDR3 sequence: CSVEGWPPNEQFF.

This chain uses TRBV30 with TRBJ2-1; lacking DNA, the TRBD1 call made by TCRdb goes unchecked. The CDR3 runs to 14 residues. CDR1 GTSNPN and CDR2 SVGIG come from the germline V gene (reference sequence). CDR3 region: CAWSVQDSHNEQFF.

The chain is built from TRBV10-3 and TRBJ2-1; TCRdb outputs TRBD2, but without DNA this stays unchecked. Germline CDR1 ENHRY, CDR2 SYGVKD. The length of the CDR3 is 15 residues. The CDR3 loop is CAISDGLAVGNEQFF.

V gene TRBV5-1 combines with J gene TRBJ2-2. CDR3 length: 13 amino acids. CDR1 is SGHRS, CDR2 YFSETQ, per germline. CDR3 residues: CASSLEYAGELFF.

J is TRBJ2-7 and V is TRBV7-8; the D call from TCRdb, TRBD2, cannot be confirmed without DNA. Germline lookup yields CDR1 SGHVS and CDR2 FQNEAQ. The CDR3 consists of 17 residues. CDR3 residues: CASSSMGLAGSSYEQYF.

The chain employs TRBV7-3 and TRBJ2-5; the D gene TCRdb calls, TRBD1, cannot be checked with no DNA. The CDR3 length is 15 residues. CDR1 SGHTA and CDR2 FQGTGA come from the germline V gene. The CDR3 region is CASSPDGRGVGTQYF.

This sequence joins TRBV5-6 and TRBJ2-3; without DNA, the TCRdb call of TRBD2 cannot be checked. The length of the CDR3 is 19 residues. Germline V gene lookup returns CDR1 SGHDT and CDR2 YYEEEE. This CDR3 is CASSRVTSGRARTGWTQYF.

The rearrangement joins TRBV5-1 to TRBJ2-1; the TRBD2 assignment by TCRdb is unverifiable without DNA. From germline, CDR1 is SGHRS and CDR2 YFSETQ. The CDR3 is 15 amino acids. The CDR3 spells CASSLDRGGNNEQFF.

The J gene is TRBJ1-5, the V gene TRBV28; TCRdb selects TRBD1, and the lack of DNA leaves this call unchecked. Germline V gene lookup returns CDR1 MDHEN and CDR2 SYDVKM. The CDR3 contains 14 residues. The CDR3 spells CASRPPGRNQPQHF.